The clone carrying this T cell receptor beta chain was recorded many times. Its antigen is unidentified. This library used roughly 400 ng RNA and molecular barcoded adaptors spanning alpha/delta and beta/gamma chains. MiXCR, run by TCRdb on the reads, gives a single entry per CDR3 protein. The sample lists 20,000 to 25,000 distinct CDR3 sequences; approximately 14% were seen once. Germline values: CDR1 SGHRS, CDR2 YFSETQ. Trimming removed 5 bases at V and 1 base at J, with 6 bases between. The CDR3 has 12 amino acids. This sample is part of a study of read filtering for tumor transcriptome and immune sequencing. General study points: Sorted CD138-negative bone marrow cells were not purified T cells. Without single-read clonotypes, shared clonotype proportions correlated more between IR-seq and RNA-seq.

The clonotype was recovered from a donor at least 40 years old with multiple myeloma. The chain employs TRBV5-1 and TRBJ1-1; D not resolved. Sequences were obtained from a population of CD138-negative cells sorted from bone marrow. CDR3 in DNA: TGCGCCAGCAGGTCGGCGAACACTGAAGCTTTCTTT. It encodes CASRSANTEAFF.